The clone carrying this T cell receptor beta chain has only a few counts. This specimen belongs to a study of early T cells in non-severe SARS-CoV-2 infection. The V and J ends lost 3 bases and 6 bases, in that order; junction bases with no gene match: 19. The germline V gene has CDR1 SGHRS and CDR2 YFSETQ. This CDR3 region has 20 residues. Unique molecular identifier tags were affixed to discrete cDNA molecules. TCRdb analysed the 5' RACE reads with MiXCR anew, one entry per CDR3 protein. The data contain roughly 52,000 distinct CDR3 sequences, over 7% of them seen just once; the ten biggest clones take up around 9.4%.

The specimen was whole blood. V is TRBV5-1 and J is TRBJ2-1; 12 positions match TRBD2. This TCR was recovered from an adult who was a healthcare worker with PCR-confirmed SARS-CoV-2 infection or an uninfected control (not recorded which). The CDR3 DNA reads as TGCGCCAGCAGCTCCCACCCCCTCCTGCCTAGCGGGGGGGCCGGCAATGAGCAGTTCTTC. It is translated as CASSSHPLLPSGGAGNEQFF.